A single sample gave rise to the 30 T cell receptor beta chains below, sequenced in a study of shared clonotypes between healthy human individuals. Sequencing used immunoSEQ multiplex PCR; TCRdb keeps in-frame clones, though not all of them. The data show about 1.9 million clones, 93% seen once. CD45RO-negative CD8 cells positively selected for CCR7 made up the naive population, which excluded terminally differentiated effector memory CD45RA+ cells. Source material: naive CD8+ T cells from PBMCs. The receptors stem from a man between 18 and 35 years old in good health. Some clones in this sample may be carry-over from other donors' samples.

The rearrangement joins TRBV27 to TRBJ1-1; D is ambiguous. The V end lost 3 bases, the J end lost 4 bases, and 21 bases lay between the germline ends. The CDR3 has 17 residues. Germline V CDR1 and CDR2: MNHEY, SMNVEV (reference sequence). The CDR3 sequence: CASSFPRAYLMGTEAFF. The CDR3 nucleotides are TGTGCCAGCAGTTTTCCTCGGGCTTATCTCATGGGCACTGAAGCTTTCTTT.

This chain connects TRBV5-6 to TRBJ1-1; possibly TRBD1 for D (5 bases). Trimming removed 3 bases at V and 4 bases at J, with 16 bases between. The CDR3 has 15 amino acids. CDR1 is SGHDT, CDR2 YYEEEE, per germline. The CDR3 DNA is TGTGCCAGCAGCTCGTTCCCAGGGTGGATCACTGAAGCTTTCTTT. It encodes CASSSFPGWITEAFF.

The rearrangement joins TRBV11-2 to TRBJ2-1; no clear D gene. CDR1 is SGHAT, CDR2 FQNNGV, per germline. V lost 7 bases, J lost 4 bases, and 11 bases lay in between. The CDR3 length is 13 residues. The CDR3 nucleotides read TGTGCCAGCAAAGGAGCCGGTTACAATGAGCAGTTCTTC. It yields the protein CASKGAGYNEQFF.

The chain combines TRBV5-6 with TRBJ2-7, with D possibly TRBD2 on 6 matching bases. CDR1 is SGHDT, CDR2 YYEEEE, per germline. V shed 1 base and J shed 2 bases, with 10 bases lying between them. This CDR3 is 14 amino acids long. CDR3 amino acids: CASSLMDYPYEQYF. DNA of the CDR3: TGTGCCAGCAGCTTGATGGACTACCCCTACGAGCAGTACTTC.

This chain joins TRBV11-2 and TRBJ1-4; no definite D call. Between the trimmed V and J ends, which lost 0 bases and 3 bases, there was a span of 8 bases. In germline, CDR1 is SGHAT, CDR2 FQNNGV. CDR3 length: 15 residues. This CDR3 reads CASSLDRRSNEKLFF. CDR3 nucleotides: TGTGCCAGCAGCTTAGACAGGCGGTCTAATGAAAAACTGTTTTTT.

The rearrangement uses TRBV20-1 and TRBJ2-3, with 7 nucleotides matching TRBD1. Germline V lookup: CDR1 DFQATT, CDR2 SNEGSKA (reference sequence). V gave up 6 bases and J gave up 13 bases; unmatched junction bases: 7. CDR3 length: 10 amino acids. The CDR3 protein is CSARTGREYF. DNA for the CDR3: TGCAGTGCCAGGACAGGCAGGGAGTATTTT.

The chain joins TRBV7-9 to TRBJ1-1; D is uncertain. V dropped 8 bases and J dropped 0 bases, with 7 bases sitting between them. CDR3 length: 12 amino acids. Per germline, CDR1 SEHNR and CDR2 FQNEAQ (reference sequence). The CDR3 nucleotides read TGTGCCAGCCGGGTTTTGAACACTGAAGCTTTCTTT. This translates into CASRVLNTEAFF.

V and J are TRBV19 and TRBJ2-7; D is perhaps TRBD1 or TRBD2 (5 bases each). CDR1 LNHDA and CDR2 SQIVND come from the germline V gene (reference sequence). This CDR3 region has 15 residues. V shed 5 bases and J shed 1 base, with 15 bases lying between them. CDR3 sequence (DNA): TGTGCCAGTAGTCCTTGGGACGGAGAGTCCTACGAGCAGTACTTC. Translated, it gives CASSPWDGESYEQYF.

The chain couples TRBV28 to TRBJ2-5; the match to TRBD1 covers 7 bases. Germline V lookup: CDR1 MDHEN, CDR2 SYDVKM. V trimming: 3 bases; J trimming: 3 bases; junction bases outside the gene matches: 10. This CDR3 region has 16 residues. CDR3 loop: CASSFIPAGTEETQYF. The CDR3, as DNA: TGTGCCAGCAGTTTTATCCCCGCCGGGACAGAAGAGACCCAGTACTTC.

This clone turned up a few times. CDR3: CASSDSITGSLNTEAFF. The DNA for the CDR3 is TGTGCCAGCAGTGACTCGATTACAGGGAGCCTGAACACTGAAGCTTTCTTT. This chain uses TRBV6-4 with TRBJ1-1; D perhaps matches TRBD1 (6 bases). V lost 0 bases, J lost 0 bases, and 14 bases lay in between. Per germline, CDR1 MRHNA and CDR2 SNTAGT. The CDR3 runs to 17 residues.

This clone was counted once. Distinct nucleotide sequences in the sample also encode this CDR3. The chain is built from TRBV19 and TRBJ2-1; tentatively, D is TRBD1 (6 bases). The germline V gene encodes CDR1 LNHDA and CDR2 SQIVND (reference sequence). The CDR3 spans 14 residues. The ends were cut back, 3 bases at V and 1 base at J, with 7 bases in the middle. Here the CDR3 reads CASSIGTSYNEQFF. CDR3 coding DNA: TGTGCCAGTAGTATTGGGACATCCTACAATGAGCAGTTCTTC.

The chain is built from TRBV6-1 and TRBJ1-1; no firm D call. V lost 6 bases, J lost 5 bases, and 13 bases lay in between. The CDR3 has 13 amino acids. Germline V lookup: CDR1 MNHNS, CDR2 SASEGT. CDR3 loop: CASRIGSWTEAFF. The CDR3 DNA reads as TGTGCCAGCAGAATAGGGAGTTGGACTGAAGCTTTCTTT.

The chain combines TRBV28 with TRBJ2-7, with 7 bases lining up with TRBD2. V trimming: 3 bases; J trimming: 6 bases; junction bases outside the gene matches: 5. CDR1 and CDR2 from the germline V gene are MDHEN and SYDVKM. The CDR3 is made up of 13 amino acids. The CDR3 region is CASSFLAVGEQYF. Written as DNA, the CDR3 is TGTGCCAGCAGTTTCCTAGCGGTGGGCGAGCAGTACTTC.

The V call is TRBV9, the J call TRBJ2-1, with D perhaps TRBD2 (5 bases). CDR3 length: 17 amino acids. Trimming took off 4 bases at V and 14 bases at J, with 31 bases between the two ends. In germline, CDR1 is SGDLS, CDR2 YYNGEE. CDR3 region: CASSPGKQTFGWPVEFF. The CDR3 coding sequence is TGTGCCAGCAGCCCCGGGAAGCAGACATTCGGGTGGCCGGTGGAGTTCTTC.

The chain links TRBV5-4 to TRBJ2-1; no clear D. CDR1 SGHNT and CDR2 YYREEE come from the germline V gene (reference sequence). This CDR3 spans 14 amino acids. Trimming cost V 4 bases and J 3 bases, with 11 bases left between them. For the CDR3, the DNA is TGTGCCAGCAGCCTCCTGAGTAGCTACAATGAGCAGTTCTTC. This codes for CASSLLSSYNEQFF.

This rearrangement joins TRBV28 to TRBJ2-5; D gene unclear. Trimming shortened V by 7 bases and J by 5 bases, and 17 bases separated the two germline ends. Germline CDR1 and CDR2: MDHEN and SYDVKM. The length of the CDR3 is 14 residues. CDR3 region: CASTLSQAAETQYF. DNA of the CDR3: TGTGCCAGCACCCTTTCCCAGGCTGCGGAGACCCAGTACTTC. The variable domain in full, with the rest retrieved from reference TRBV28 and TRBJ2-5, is DVKVTQSSRYLVKRTGEKVFLECVQDMDHENMFWYRQDPGLGLRLIYFSYDVKMKEKGDIPEGYSVSREKKERFSLILESASTNQTSMYLCASTLSQAAETQYFGPGTRLLVL.

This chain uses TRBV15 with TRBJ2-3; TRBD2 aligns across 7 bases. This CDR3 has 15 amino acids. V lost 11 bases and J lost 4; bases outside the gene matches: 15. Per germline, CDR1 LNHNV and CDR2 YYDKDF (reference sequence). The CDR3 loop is CASRSGGSRSDTQYF. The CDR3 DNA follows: TGTGCCTCGAGATCCGGCGGGAGCCGGTCAGATACGCAGTATTTT.

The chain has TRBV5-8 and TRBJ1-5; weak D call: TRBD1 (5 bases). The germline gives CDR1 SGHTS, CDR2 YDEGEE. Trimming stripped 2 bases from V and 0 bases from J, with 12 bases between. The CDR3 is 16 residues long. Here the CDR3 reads CASSLFGDYSNQPQHF. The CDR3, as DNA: TGTGCCAGCAGCTTATTTGGGGACTATAGCAATCAGCCCCAGCATTTT.

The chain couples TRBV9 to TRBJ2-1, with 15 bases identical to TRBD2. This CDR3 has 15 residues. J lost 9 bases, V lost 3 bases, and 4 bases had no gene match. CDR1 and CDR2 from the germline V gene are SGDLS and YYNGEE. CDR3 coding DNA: TGTGCCAGCAGCGGGACTAGCGGGAGGGGTATTGAGCAGTTCTTC. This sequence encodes CASSGTSGRGIEQFF. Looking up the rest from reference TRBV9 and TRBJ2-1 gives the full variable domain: DSGVTQTPKHLITATGQRVTLRCSPRSGDLSVYWYQQSLDQGLQFLIQYYNGEERAKGNILERFSAQQFPDLHSELNLSSLELGDSALYFCASSGTSGRGIEQFFGPGTRLTVL.

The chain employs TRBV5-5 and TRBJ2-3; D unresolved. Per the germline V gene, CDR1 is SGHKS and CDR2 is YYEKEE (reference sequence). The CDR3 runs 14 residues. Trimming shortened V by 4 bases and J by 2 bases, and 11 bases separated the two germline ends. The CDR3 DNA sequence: TGTGCCAGCAGCACGACAATCCTCACAGATACGCAGTATTTT. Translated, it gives CASSTTILTDTQYF.

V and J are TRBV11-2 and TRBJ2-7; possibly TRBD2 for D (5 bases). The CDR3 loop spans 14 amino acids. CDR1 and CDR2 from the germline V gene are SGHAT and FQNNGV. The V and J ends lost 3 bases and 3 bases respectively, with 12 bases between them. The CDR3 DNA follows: TGTGCCAGCAGCTTCGAGGGAGTGGGCTACGAGCAGTACTTC. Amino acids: CASSFEGVGYEQYF.

The CDR3, as DNA: TGTGCCAGCAGTTCAAATGACAGGGGCCAACCCTACGAGCAGTACTTC. Its translation is CASSSNDRGQPYEQYF. The chain is built from TRBV27 and TRBJ2-7; TRBD1 agrees at 8 bases. Germline trimming cut 4 bases from V and 2 bases from J; bases unmatched to any gene: 10. The CDR3 has 16 residues. Germline CDR1 reads MNHEY; CDR2 reads SMNVEV (reference sequence).

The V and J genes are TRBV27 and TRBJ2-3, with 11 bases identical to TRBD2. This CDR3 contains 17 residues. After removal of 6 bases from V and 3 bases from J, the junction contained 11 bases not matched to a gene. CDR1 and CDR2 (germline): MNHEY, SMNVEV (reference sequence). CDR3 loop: CASSRSYTSGRTDTQYF. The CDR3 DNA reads TGTGCCAGCAGCCGATCATACACTAGCGGGAGAACAGATACGCAGTATTTT.

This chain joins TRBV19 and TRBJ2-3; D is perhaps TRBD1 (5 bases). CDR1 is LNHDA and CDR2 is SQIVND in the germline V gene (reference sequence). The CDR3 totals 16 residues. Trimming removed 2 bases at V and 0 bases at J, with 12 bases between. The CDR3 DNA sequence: TGTGCCAGTAGTATATTTGGCAGGGCGAGCACAGATACGCAGTATTTT. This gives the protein CASSIFGRASTDTQYF.

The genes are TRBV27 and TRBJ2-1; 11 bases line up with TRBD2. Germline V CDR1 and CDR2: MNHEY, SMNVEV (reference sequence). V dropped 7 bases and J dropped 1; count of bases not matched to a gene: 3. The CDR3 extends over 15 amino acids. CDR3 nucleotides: TGTGCCAGCAAACTAGCGGGAGCGTCCTACAATGAGCAGTTCTTC. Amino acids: CASKLAGASYNEQFF.

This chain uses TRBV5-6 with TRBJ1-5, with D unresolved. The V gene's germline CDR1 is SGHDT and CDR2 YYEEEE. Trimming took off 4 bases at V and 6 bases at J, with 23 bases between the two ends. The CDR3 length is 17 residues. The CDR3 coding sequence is TGTGCCAGCAGCATCGGAACCGGTTCGAACAGCGGTCAGCCCCAGCATTTT. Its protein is CASSIGTGSNSGQPQHF. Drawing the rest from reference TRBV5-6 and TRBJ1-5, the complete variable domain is DAGVTQSPTHLIKTRGQQVTLRCSPKSGHDTVSWYQQALGQGPQFIFQYYEEEERQRGNFPDRFSGHQFPNYSSELNVNALLLGDSALYLCASSIGTGSNSGQPQHFGDGTRLSIL.

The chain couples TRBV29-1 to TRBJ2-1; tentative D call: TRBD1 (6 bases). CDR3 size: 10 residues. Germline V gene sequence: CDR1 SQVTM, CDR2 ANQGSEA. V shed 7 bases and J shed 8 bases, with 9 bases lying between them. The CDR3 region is CSASGDEQFF. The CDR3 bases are TGCAGCGCGTCAGGGGATGAGCAGTTCTTC.

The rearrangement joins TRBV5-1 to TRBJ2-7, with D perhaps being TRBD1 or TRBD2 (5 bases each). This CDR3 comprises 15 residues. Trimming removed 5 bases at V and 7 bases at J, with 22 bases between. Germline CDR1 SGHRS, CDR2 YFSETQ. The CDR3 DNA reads TGCGCCAGCAGTTTCCGGGACGGAGTCGCTACGGAGCAGTACTTC. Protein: CASSFRDGVATEQYF.

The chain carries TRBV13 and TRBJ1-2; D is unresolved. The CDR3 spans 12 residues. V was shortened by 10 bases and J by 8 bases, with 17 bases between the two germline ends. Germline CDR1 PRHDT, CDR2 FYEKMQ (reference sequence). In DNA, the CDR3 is TGTGCCACCCCAGCTCCAATCGGGGGCTACACCTTC. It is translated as CATPAPIGGYTF. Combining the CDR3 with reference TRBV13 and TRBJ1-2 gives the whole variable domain AAGVIQSPRHLIKEKRETATLKCYPIPRHDTVYWYQQGPGQDPQFLISFYEKMQSDKGSIPDRFSAQQFSDYHSELNMSSLELGDSALYFCATPAPIGGYTFGSGTRLTVV.

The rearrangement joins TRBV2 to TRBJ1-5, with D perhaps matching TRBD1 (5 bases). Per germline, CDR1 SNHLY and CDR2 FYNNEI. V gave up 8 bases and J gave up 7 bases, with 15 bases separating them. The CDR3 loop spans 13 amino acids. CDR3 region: CASGGRDGQPQHF. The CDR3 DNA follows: TGTGCCAGCGGAGGCAGGGATGGCCAGCCCCAGCATTTT.